The clone carrying this T cell receptor beta chain was observed a handful of times. Preparation of the TCRbeta library involved a method that used unique molecular identifiers. TCRdb passed the PCR reads through MiXCR, listing each CDR3 protein once. The table has approximately 640,000 distinct CDR3 sequences, about 15% seen once. With 0 bases removed from V and 7 bases from J, the gap between germline ends came to 13 bases. Germline loops: CDR1 MNHEY, CDR2 SMNVEV (reference sequence). CDR3 length: 15 amino acids. The data belong to a study of T-cell reconstitution after alpha-beta-depleted transplantation in children.

The sequenced sample was PBMCs from the stem cell graft donor, obtained from the stem cell graft. The chain has TRBV27 and TRBJ2-1; tentative D call: TRBD2 (7 bases). The receptor comes from a human donor who donated a stem cell graft to a child with acute myeloid leukemia. CDR3 protein: CASSLSRGGRNEQFF. CDR3 bases: TGTGCCAGCAGTTTATCAAGGGGGGGGAGGAATGAGCAGTTCTTC.